The source of this TCR beta chain is a study of blood T cell repertoires in COVID-19 (dated by TCRdb to 2020 to 2022). A note on the overall study: Collaborator samples came from the United States, Italy and Spain and covered acute and convalescent phases of COVID-19. The material from the prospective study consisted of cDNA or gDNA derived from T cells, B-cell-depleted T cells, or PBMCs. Subjects who had been exposed to COVID-19, were actively infected with it, or had recovered from it provided the deeply sampled blood TCRbeta repertoires that made up the dataset. The repertoires were released in a freely available public database intended as a resource for research on the immune response to SARS-CoV-2. Samples came from the ongoing ImmuneRACE study (first 160 participants) plus 1,254 subjects from 6 global collaborators. Nearly every sample came with metadata listing a de-identified subject ID, COVID-19 status, age in years and sex. Where available, HLA class I and class II types were taken from metadata supplied by the sample provider and were not determined by assay-based typing.

V is pruned by 4 bases and J by 9 bases, leaving 4 bases of the junction without a gene match. Per the germline V gene (reference sequence), MNHEY is the CDR1 and SMNVEV is the CDR2. The CDR3 contains 14 residues, cysteine and phenylalanine counted. This entry keeps only the CDR3 DNA: 42 bases, framed from base 1. The immunoSEQ Assay, a bias-controlled multiplex PCR, was used to amplify TCRbeta CDR3 regions from genomic DNA. The source study handled its data this way. Nucleated cell counts per sample were estimated from amplification of reference gene primers within the assay. To quantify the absolute abundance of each unique TCRbeta CDR3 rearrangement, sequence reads were collapsed and filtered. Productive Simpson clonality was computed per sample as the square root of Simpson's diversity index over productive rearrangements. TCRdb took this table from immuneACCESS and kept in-frame rearrangements with V and J called. Such tables lack part of the clones; where checked against another copy, unresolved V genes explain under half of the gap, and the rest is unexplained. V, J and clone size derive from that table, while D and trimming were established from the DNA sequence. In this sample the table shows fewer than 350,000 clones, roughly 85% of which occur a single time. The ten largest make up roughly 4.2% of the sample.

Of note for this clone: It has no known antigen specificity. No per-base quality is available; no much larger clone lies one base away.

Enrolling through a virtual design, the prospective study's participants ranged in age from roughly 18 to 90 years and lived across about two dozen United States geographic areas. In the prospective study, participants were assigned to cohorts based on the clinical history participants reported in a screening survey and a study questionnaire. Each participant in the prospective study had whole blood, serum and a nasopharyngeal or oropharyngeal swab collected by mobile phlebotomists. Prospective study participants could optionally give additional blood draws and questionnaires over an approximately two-month period. Blood samples from the prospective study were shipped frozen or at room temperature prior to DNA extraction. Summary of the overall study and its limitations: Clinical and demographic metadata were provided uncurated, with the amount varying by source and participant.

The TCR was taken from a woman aged 40 to 50 with acute COVID-19. This chain is built from TRBV27 and TRBJ1-6; the central 9 bases match TRBD1. Sequencing was done on a sample of PBMCs or T cells enriched from blood (not recorded which). The DNA sequence is TGTGCCAGCAGTTCGGGGACAGGGACTTCACCCCTCCACTTT. Translated, this is CASSSGTGTSPLHF.